Listed below are T cell receptor beta chains from one sample, sequenced in a study of T cells in Graves' hyperthyroidism and ophthalmopathy. TCRdb processed the multiplex PCR reads anew with MiXCR; each CDR3 protein has one entry. The repertoire holds some 50,000 distinct CDR3 sequences, with 48% as singletons. What was sequenced was blood. The receptor source for this set is a woman in her forties or fifties with Graves' ophthalmopathy. CDR3s include the opening cysteine and the closing phenylalanine or tryptophan. D genes are given only for firm matches.

v_call	j_call	d_call	cdr3_aa
TRBV7-8	TRBJ2-6	NA	CASSLRGGLLSGANVLTF
TRBV5-1	TRBJ1-5	NA	CASSPGGPGNQPQHF
TRBV28	TRBJ2-3	NA	CASSFGKNTQYF
TRBV7-2	TRBJ2-7	TRBD2	CASSPRDYPYEQCF
TRBV25-1	TRBJ2-7	TRBD2	CASREGAGGSYEQYF
TRBV20-1	TRBJ1-3	NA	CSASIRGGDTIYF
TRBV24-1	TRBJ2-2	NA	CASSLRGYLAGELFF
TRBV10-1	TRBJ1-1	NA	CASRKELITEAPF
TRBV7-9	TRBJ1-2	NA	CASSSPLATNEQADYGYTF
TRBV24-1	TRBJ2-1	TRBD1	CATSDGGQGYNEQFF
TRBV9	TRBJ1-1	TRBD1	CVSSVEAGGAGTEAFF
TRBV12-5	TRBJ2-7	NA	CASGLAVGYEQYF
TRBV10-3	TRBJ2-7	NA	CAISEGPGAGYEQYF
TRBV29-1	TRBJ2-3	TRBD1	CSVERTGRTDTQYF
TRBV5-1	TRBJ1-1	NA	CASSLGRDRNTEAFF
TRBV24-1	TRBJ2-5	TRBD1	CATSDPGTGDGTQYF
TRBV20-1	TRBJ2-1	TRBD1	CSARTGGYNEQFF
TRBV11-2	TRBJ1-2	NA	CASSPPLGQEIGYTF
TRBV15	TRBJ2-4	NA	CATSRDSAFQEDIQYF
TRBV20-1	TRBJ1-4	NA	CSAEKAGSNEKLFF
TRBV7-9	TRBJ2-7	NA	CASSSIGLSEQYF
TRBV7-2	TRBJ2-2	TRBD2	CASSWTSGRTGELFF
TRBV25-1	TRBJ2-5	TRBD1	CASSDGQGQETQYF
TRBV20-1	TRBJ2-7	NA	CSPADSYEQYF
TRBV11-3	TRBJ2-5	TRBD1	CASCIDRDQETQYF
TRBV19	TRBJ1-1	NA	CASSMLGGHLNTEAFF
TRBV18	TRBJ2-7	NA	CASSPLGSGPREQYF
TRBV11-3	TRBJ2-5	TRBD1	CASSFGTGGAETQYF